Shown below are 30 T cell receptor beta chains from a single sample sequenced in a study of early T cells in non-severe SARS-CoV-2 infection. TCRdb passed the 5' RACE reads through MiXCR, listing each CDR3 protein once. The sample has 25,000 to 30,000 distinct CDR3 sequences, roughly 4.5% seen once. Sequencing was carried out using whole blood. Every receptor here comes from an adult who was a healthcare worker with PCR-confirmed SARS-CoV-2 infection or an uninfected control (not recorded which).

This clonotype turned up a few times. This chain links TRBV20-1 with TRBJ2-2; no clear D. V lost 7 bases and J lost 2, with 14 bases in between. Germline assignment: CDR1 DFQATT and CDR2 SNEGSKA (reference sequence). CDR3 length: 14 residues. In nucleotides, the CDR3 is TGCAGTGGCACGAGGATCATCAACACCGGGGAGCTGTTTTTT. The encoded protein is CSGTRIINTGELFF.

Many counts were recorded for this clonotype. The genes are TRBV10-3 and TRBJ1-6; D gene unclear. Trimming cost V 4 bases and J 5 bases, with 9 bases left between them. The CDR3 is made up of 14 amino acids. Per germline, CDR1 ENHRY and CDR2 SYGVKD. The CDR3 DNA sequence: TGTGCCATCAGTGCGACACGGGATAATTCACCCCTCCACTTT. Translating it yields CAISATRDNSPLHF.

By share of the sample, this clonotype is medium-sized (0.01 to 0.1%). This chain uses TRBV4-2 with TRBJ1-1; TRBD1 might be the D (6 bases). V shed 0 bases and J shed 0 bases, with 17 bases lying between them. CDR1 is LGHNA, CDR2 YNFKEQ, per germline. The CDR3 totals 18 residues. The DNA for the CDR3 is TGTGCCAGCAGCCAAGAAGCCTCCGGGACACACATGAACACTGAAGCTTTCTTT. Translated, it gives CASSQEASGTHMNTEAFF.

This clonotype was observed at least ten times. CDR3 sequence reads: CSASSLAGVGETQYF. CDR3 nucleotides: TGCAGTGCTAGCTCCCTAGCGGGAGTTGGTGAGACCCAGTACTTC. This chain links TRBV20-1 with TRBJ2-5; 10 bases match TRBD2. The V gene's germline CDR1 is DFQATT and CDR2 SNEGSKA (reference sequence). The CDR3 runs to 15 residues. The junction had 9 bases not matched to a gene; V was cut back by 3 bases and J by 5 bases.

This clonotype was recorded at least ten times. This rearrangement joins TRBV5-1 to TRBJ1-5, with D possibly being TRBD1 (5 bases). V gave up 0 bases and J gave up 4 bases, with 11 bases separating them. The germline gives CDR1 SGHRS, CDR2 YFSETQ. The CDR3 loop spans 15 amino acids. CDR3 sequence: CASSLEPGTNQPQHF. CDR3 sequence (DNA): TGCGCCAGCAGCTTGGAACCCGGGACTAATCAGCCCCAGCATTTT. The full variable domain, completed using reference TRBV5-1 and TRBJ1-5, is KAGVTQTPRYLIKTRGQQVTLSCSPISGHRSVSWYQQTPGQGLQFLFEYFSETQRNKGNFPGRFSGRQFSNSRSEMNVSTLELGDSALYLCASSLEPGTNQPQHFGDGTRLSIL.

The sample holds a few counts of this clonotype. This may arise from a read error, as a much more abundant clone is one base away. The V call is TRBV11-2, the J call TRBJ2-3, with 11 bases that match TRBD2. The CDR3 has 15 residues. In germline, CDR1 is SGHAT, CDR2 FQNNGV. CDR3 residues: CASSLGGTSGATRYF. CDR3 bases: TGTGCCAGCAGCTTAGGCGGGACTAGCGGAGCCACGCGGTATTTT.

This clonotype turned up a few times. The CDR3 loop is CASSVGSQATYEQYF. The CDR3 DNA sequence: TGTGCCAGCAGCGTAGGAAGTCAGGCAACCTACGAGCAGTACTTC. The V and J genes are TRBV9 and TRBJ2-7, with D unresolved. The CDR3 is 15 amino acids. Germline loops: CDR1 SGDLS, CDR2 YYNGEE. The V end lost 0 bases, the J end lost 2 bases, and 12 bases lay between the germline ends.

This sequence joins TRBV10-3 and TRBJ2-7; D remains ambiguous. The V end was cut by 4 bases, the J end by 0 bases, with 7 bases between. Germline lookup yields CDR1 ENHRY and CDR2 SYGVKD. This CDR3 comprises 13 residues. The CDR3 nucleotides are TGTGCCATCAGTGCCCCTAGCTCCTACGAGCAGTACTTC. Residues: CAISAPSSYEQYF.

This clonotype was picked up many times. This sequence joins TRBV7-2 and TRBJ2-7; 10 nucleotides agree with TRBD1. Unmatched junction bases numbered 4, after V lost 5 bases and J lost 3 bases. This CDR3 comprises 14 residues. Germline V gene data show CDR1 as SGHTA and CDR2 as FQGNSA. The CDR3 bases are TGTGCCAGCAGCAACGACAGGGGGCTCTACGAGCAGTACTTC. It yields the protein CASSNDRGLYEQYF.

The sample holds many counts of this clonotype. The chain has TRBV7-2 and TRBJ2-7; the match to TRBD2 covers 8 bases. Trimming took 5 bases from V and 0 from J; bases not matched to a gene: 9. This CDR3 has 16 residues. Germline loops: CDR1 SGHTA, CDR2 FQGNSA. Here the CDR3 DNA reads TGTGCCAGCAGCCAGGGAATAGCGGGATCCTCCTACGAGCAGTACTTC. This translates into CASSQGIAGSSYEQYF.

This clonotype occurred many times. This sequence joins TRBV5-5 and TRBJ2-7; no clear D. V lost 3 bases, J lost 9 bases, and 16 bases lay in between. The CDR3 loop spans 13 amino acids. Germline assignment: CDR1 SGHKS and CDR2 YYEKEE (reference sequence). The CDR3 sequence is CASSSGIWEPQYF. In nucleotides, the CDR3 is TGTGCCAGCAGCTCTGGGATTTGGGAACCGCAGTACTTC.

This clonotype was recorded many times. The CDR3 nucleotides are TGTGCCAGCAGCTTAGGGGTGTCGAGCTCCTACGAGCAGTACTTC. Residues: CASSLGVSSSYEQYF. The J gene is TRBJ2-7, the V gene TRBV7-2; D is unresolved. Trimming removed 1 base at V and 0 bases at J, with 10 bases between. Germline V gene sequence: CDR1 SGHTA, CDR2 FQGNSA. The CDR3 covers 15 residues.

This clonotype was seen repeatedly, ten times or more. The genes are TRBV6-5 and TRBJ2-5; D not resolved. This CDR3 has 16 residues. Germline V gene data show CDR1 as MNHEY and CDR2 as SVGAGI. Deletions cut 0 bases from V and 4 bases from J, with 15 bases between. CDR3 nucleotide sequence: TGTGCCAGCAGTTACTCGGCCAGTTTAGGTTTAGAGACCCAGTACTTC. Its protein is CASSYSASLGLETQYF.

This clonotype was picked up many times. CDR3 amino acids: CASSFSGTYNEQFF. In DNA, the CDR3 is TGTGCCAGCAGTTTCAGCGGAACCTACAATGAGCAGTTCTTC. J is TRBJ2-1 and V is TRBV28, with TRBD2 as a possible D gene (5 bases). The germline V and J ends were trimmed by 3 bases and 2 bases, with 8 bases remaining between them. Looked up from germline, CDR1 is MDHEN and CDR2 is SYDVKM. The CDR3 extends over 14 amino acids. Complete variable domain (other parts from reference TRBV28 and TRBJ2-1): DVKVTQSSRYLVKRTGEKVFLECVQDMDHENMFWYRQDPGLGLRLIYFSYDVKMKEKGDIPEGYSVSREKKERFSLILESASTNQTSMYLCASSFSGTYNEQFFGPGTRLTVL.

This clonotype was counted at least ten times. The gene calls are TRBV10-1 and TRBJ1-4; the match to TRBD1 covers 9 bases. There are 15 residues in the CDR3. Germline CDR1 reads WNHNN; CDR2 reads SYGVQD (reference sequence). With V trimmed by 6 bases and J by 2 bases, 4 bases remained unmatched. CDR3 sequence reads: CASSPGQGTNEKLFF. The CDR3 DNA sequence: TGCGCCAGCAGCCCCGGACAGGGGACTAATGAAAAACTGTTTTTT.

This clonotype was seen repeatedly, ten times or more. The chain carries TRBV28 and TRBJ1-2, with 7 bases identical to TRBD1. The V gene's germline CDR1 is MDHEN and CDR2 SYDVKM. The CDR3 consists of 14 residues. Losses at the gene ends were 6 bases for V and 1 base for J; bases not matched to a gene: 5. CDR3 loop: CASRGTVFNYGYTF. DNA of the CDR3: TGTGCCAGCAGGGGGACAGTCTTTAACTATGGCTACACCTTC.

The J gene is TRBJ2-7, the V gene TRBV20-1; 7 bases are shared with TRBD2. Germline lookup yields CDR1 DFQATT and CDR2 SNEGSKA (reference sequence). CDR3 length: 12 residues. V lost 8 bases to trimming and J lost 6 bases; unmatched junction nucleotides: 10. CDR3 nucleotide sequence: TGCAGTTCCGGGACTACCCGGGGCGAGCAGTACTTC. This gives the protein CSSGTTRGEQYF.

This clonotype was found many times. This chain joins TRBV5-1 and TRBJ1-1, with unresolved D. Germline CDR1 and CDR2: SGHRS and YFSETQ. Trimming removed 1 base at V and 4 bases at J, with 5 bases between. CDR3 length equals 12 residues. CDR3 in amino acids: CASSLSPTEAFF. CDR3 coding DNA: TGCGCCAGCAGCTTGTCTCCCACTGAAGCTTTCTTT.

This clonotype was seen repeatedly, ten times or more. The chain combines TRBV20-1 with TRBJ2-1; 10 bases map to TRBD2. J lost 10 bases, V lost 2 bases, and 11 bases had no gene match. The CDR3 is 15 amino acids. The V gene's germline CDR1 is DFQATT and CDR2 SNEGSKA (reference sequence). The CDR3 DNA reads as TGCAGTGCTAGAAAACTAGCGGGGAGGGGGACAGAGCAGTTCTTC. This gives the protein CSARKLAGRGTEQFF.

Many counts were recorded for this clonotype. V usage is TRBV6-6 and J usage is TRBJ1-3; a possible D gene is TRBD1 (5 bases). The length of the CDR3 is 16 residues. Germline loops: CDR1 MNHNY, CDR2 SVGAGI (reference sequence). With 0 bases removed from V and 0 bases from J, the gap between germline ends came to 9 bases. The CDR3 sequence: CASSYSDTRSGNTIYF. The DNA for the CDR3 is TGTGCCAGCAGTTACTCGGACACCCGCTCTGGAAACACCATATATTTT.

This clonotype has ten or more counts. The chain combines TRBV7-6 with TRBJ2-1; the D gene is possibly TRBD2 (7 bases). Germline-derived CDR1 and CDR2 are SGHVS and FNYEAQ. The germline V and J ends were trimmed by 1 base and 2 bases, with 12 bases remaining between them. This CDR3 has 16 residues. The CDR3 bases are TGTGCCAGCAGCTTAGTGGGGGGGCGCGCCTACAATGAGCAGTTCTTC. This encodes CASSLVGGRAYNEQFF.

Many counts were recorded for this clonotype. The CDR3 sequence: CASSPYNEQFF. In DNA form, the CDR3 reads TGTGCCAGCAGTCCGTACAATGAGCAGTTCTTC. This chain links TRBV28 with TRBJ2-1, with D hard to call. Trimming took 5 bases from V and 4 from J, leaving 3 bases between them. The V gene's germline CDR1 is MDHEN and CDR2 SYDVKM. The CDR3 is 11 amino acids.

This clonotype appeared many times. The chain joins TRBV20-1 to TRBJ2-7; D uncertain. V was clipped by 4 bases and J by 2 bases, with 15 bases between them. There are 14 residues in the CDR3. In germline, CDR1 is DFQATT, CDR2 SNEGSKA (reference sequence). The CDR3 DNA follows: TGCAGTGCTACCGATCTTCTATCCCCCTACGAGCAGTACTTC. It encodes CSATDLLSPYEQYF.

This clonotype has a count of ten or more. The chain has TRBV9 and TRBJ2-5; D is perhaps TRBD1 or TRBD2 (5 bases each). This CDR3 has 15 amino acids. Between the trimmed V and J ends, which lost 0 bases and 2 bases, there was a span of 11 bases. Germline V gene data show CDR1 as SGDLS and CDR2 as YYNGEE. Here the CDR3 reads CASSVGWGKQETQYF. CDR3 DNA sequence: TGTGCCAGCAGCGTAGGATGGGGGAAACAAGAGACCCAGTACTTC. The full variable domain, completed using reference TRBV9 and TRBJ2-5, is DSGVTQTPKHLITATGQRVTLRCSPRSGDLSVYWYQQSLDQGLQFLIQYYNGEERAKGNILERFSAQQFPDLHSELNLSSLELGDSALYFCASSVGWGKQETQYFGPGTRLLVL.

The DNA of the CDR3 is TGCAGTGCTAGAGATCTAAGAGAGGGAGGGTCTGGGGCCAACGTCCTGACTTTC. Its translation is CSARDLREGGSGANVLTF. The rearrangement joins TRBV20-1 to TRBJ2-6, with TRBD2 matching over 7 bases. The CDR3 is 18 residues long. J was trimmed by 1 base and V by 0 bases; bases with no gene match: 9. Germline V gene data show CDR1 as DFQATT and CDR2 as SNEGSKA (reference sequence).

This clonotype was counted many times. The rearrangement links TRBV7-2 to TRBJ2-7, with 14 bases that match TRBD2. Looked up from germline, CDR1 is SGHTA and CDR2 is FQGNSA. This CDR3 is built from 15 residues. Trimming cost V 2 bases and J 6 bases; bases outside gene matches: 3. The CDR3 protein is CASSLLGLAGVEQYF. The CDR3 bases are TGTGCCAGCAGCTTACTGGGACTAGCGGGAGTCGAGCAGTACTTC.

This clonotype is categorized as medium-sized. The genes are TRBV6-2 or TRBV6-3 and TRBJ2-7; D unclear. Germline values: CDR1 MNHEY, CDR2 SVGEGT. The CDR3 covers 14 residues. Deletions cut 0 bases from V and 5 bases from J, with 11 bases between. For the CDR3, the DNA is TGTGCCAGCAGTTACTCACGGGTCATCGACGAGCAGTACTTC. Amino acids: CASSYSRVIDEQYF.

This clonotype is classed as medium-sized (0.01 to 0.1%). The genes are TRBV9 and TRBJ1-5, with D possibly TRBD1 on 6 matching bases. With 2 bases removed from V and 4 bases from J, the gap between germline ends came to 13 bases. This CDR3 comprises 15 residues. Germline V gene data show CDR1 as SGDLS and CDR2 as YYNGEE. In DNA, the CDR3 is TGTGCCAGCAGCGTCTCTGGACAGTTGAATCAGCCCCAGCATTTT. Translation: CASSVSGQLNQPQHF.

This clonotype was seen at least ten times. The chain joins TRBV11-2 to TRBJ2-3, with D possibly matching TRBD2 (7 bases). The CDR3 is 17 residues long. CDR1 and CDR2 from the germline V gene are SGHAT and FQNNGV. The V end was cut by 1 base, the J end by 4 bases, with 18 bases between. DNA for the CDR3: TGTGCCAGCAGCTTAGTTGCGGGGGCGAAGGGGGCAGATACGCAGTATTTT. Translating gives CASSLVAGAKGADTQYF.

This clonotype was counted many times. The chain joins TRBV4-1 to TRBJ2-2; unclear D gene. The V gene lost 6 bases and the J gene lost 1 base, with 9 bases spanning the gap. The CDR3 has 14 residues. Germline CDR1 is MGHRA and CDR2 is YSYEKL. CDR3 residues: CASRDLGNTGELFF. In DNA form, the CDR3 reads TGCGCCAGCAGAGACCTAGGGAACACCGGGGAGCTGTTTTTT.